The 27 T cell receptor beta chains presented below share a single source sample, sequenced in a study of shared clonotypes between healthy human individuals. CD45RO negativity and positive selection for CCR7 defined naive CD8 cells, a population that excluded terminally differentiated effector memory CD45RA+ cells. Data came from immunoSEQ multiplex PCR; TCRdb stores just in-frame clones and leaves some out. The sample records more than 2 million clones, approximately 94% being singletons. The specimen sequenced was naive CD8+ T cells sorted from blood. The receptors derive from a man between 18 and 35 years old in good health.

Points on this clone: The same CDR3 also results from other DNA sequences found in this sample. The chain uses TRBV7-9 and TRBJ1-6; 9 bases align to TRBD1. The V gene's germline CDR1 is SEHNR and CDR2 FQNEAQ (reference sequence). The CDR3 runs to 17 residues. The V and J ends lost 1 base and 2 bases, in that order; junction bases with no gene match: 3. The CDR3 nucleotides are TGTGCCAGCAGCTTAGGGGGACAGGGTCCCTATAATTCACCCCTCCACTTT. Translated, it gives CASSLGGQGPYNSPLHF.

CDR3 bases: TGTGCCAGCAGAAATACCGCAGGCGCGGGGGCAGATACGCAGTATTTT. As protein: CASRNTAGAGADTQYF. This chain connects TRBV7-9 to TRBJ2-3, with 7 bases fitting TRBD2. The ends lost 6 bases at V and 4 bases at J; junction bases unmatched: 13. The germline V gene has CDR1 SEHNR and CDR2 FQNEAQ (reference sequence). The CDR3 sequence is 16 residues long.

This chain joins TRBV4-3 and TRBJ2-3, with unresolved D. Germline CDR1 reads LGHNA; CDR2 reads YSLEER. This CDR3 is built from 13 residues. V dropped 2 bases and J dropped 4 bases, with 7 bases sitting between them. CDR3: CASSQYFSDTQYF. The CDR3 region has the DNA TGCGCCAGCAGCCAATACTTCTCAGATACGCAGTATTTT.

The chain carries TRBV5-1 and TRBJ1-4; D is undetermined. This CDR3 is built from 13 residues. Germline CDR1 reads SGHRS; CDR2 reads YFSETQ. V was shortened by 1 base and J by 8 bases, with 9 bases between the two germline ends. This chain's CDR3 is CASSLLGREKLFF. DNA of the CDR3: TGCGCCAGCAGCTTGTTAGGGAGGGAAAAACTGTTTTTT.

V is TRBV14 and J is TRBJ1-2, with D hard to call. The CDR3 covers 13 residues. V shed 1 base and J shed 2 bases, with 5 bases lying between them. The germline V gene encodes CDR1 SGHDN and CDR2 FVKESK. CDR3 amino acids: CASSQVKNYGYTF. CDR3 in DNA: TGTGCCAGCAGCCAAGTTAAGAACTATGGCTACACCTTC.

The chain recombines TRBV27 with TRBJ2-1; no reliable D call. The V end was cut by 5 bases, the J end by 4 bases, with 9 bases between. There are 13 residues in the CDR3. Germline V gene data show CDR1 as MNHEY and CDR2 as SMNVEV (reference sequence). CDR3 in amino acids: CASSADWYNEQFF. In nucleotides, the CDR3 is TGTGCCAGCAGTGCAGACTGGTACAATGAGCAGTTCTTC.

The V call is TRBV7-9, the J call TRBJ1-5; the match to TRBD1 covers 7 bases. The CDR3 consists of 13 residues. V gave up 5 bases and J gave up 8 bases; unmatched junction bases: 6. Germline loops: CDR1 SEHNR, CDR2 FQNEAQ (reference sequence). CDR3 sequence: CASSPSQGEPQHF. In nucleotides, the CDR3 is TGTGCCAGCAGCCCAAGCCAGGGGGAGCCCCAGCATTTT.

The rearrangement joins TRBV21-1 to TRBJ1-5; TRBD1 was called by the table and not checked on the DNA. TRBV21-1 is an annotated pseudogene. The CDR3 has 14 residues. CDR3 protein: CASSKEPGDQPQHF. CDR3 nucleotide sequence: TGTGCCAGCAGCAAAGAGCCAGGGGATCAGCCCCAGCATTTT.

This clone has just one count. V gene TRBV9 combines with J gene TRBJ1-2; 7 nucleotides line up with TRBD1. CDR1 SGDLS and CDR2 YYNGEE come from the germline V gene. CDR3 length: 16 residues. V was pared by 3 bases and J by 3 bases, with 11 bases of the junction left unmatched. For the CDR3, the DNA is TGTGCCAGCAGCGAGGGGGCCCACCGGGAAGACTATGGCTACACCTTC. This encodes CASSEGAHREDYGYTF.

The chain links TRBV27 to TRBJ2-7; D is possibly TRBD2 (5 bases). Germline V gene lookup returns CDR1 MNHEY and CDR2 SMNVEV (reference sequence). Trimming removed 11 bases from V and 3 bases from J, with 26 bases in between. The CDR3 length is 16 residues. DNA of the CDR3: TGTGCCTGTGGTGTGGAGCGAGGGTACGGGGTCTACGAGCAGTACTTC. Translated: CACGVERGYGVYEQYF.

In the case of this clone: This sample includes further DNA sequences coding for the same CDR3. The rearrangement joins TRBV5-4 to TRBJ2-7; 10 bases are a match to TRBD1. From germline, CDR1 is SGHNT and CDR2 YYREEE (reference sequence). CDR3 size: 13 residues. With 3 bases clipped from V and 7 bases from J, the junction kept 4 bases outside the gene matches. The CDR3 DNA sequence: TGTGCCAGCAGCTCGGACAGGGGGTATGAGCAGTACTTC. Translating gives CASSSDRGYEQYF.

This sequence joins TRBV14 and TRBJ1-4; the match to TRBD1 covers 7 bases. V shed 7 bases and J 5 bases; nucleotides not matched to a gene: 10. CDR1 and CDR2 (germline): SGHDN, FVKESK. This CDR3 spans 15 amino acids. The CDR3 DNA reads as TGTGCCAGCACCAACCGGGACAGCAAAAATGAAAAACTGTTTTTT. It yields the protein CASTNRDSKNEKLFF.

This chain uses TRBV30 with TRBJ1-2; D not resolved. Between the trimmed V and J ends, which lost 0 bases and 4 bases, there was a span of 12 bases. The CDR3 is 14 residues long. CDR1 GTSNPN and CDR2 SVGIG come from the germline V gene (reference sequence). As DNA, the CDR3 is TGTGCCTGGAGTGTAAGGGCCAGGATCTATGGCTACACCTTC. It yields the protein CAWSVRARIYGYTF.

CDR3 coding DNA: TGTGCCAGCAGCGGGACTAGCGGGAGGACCTACAATGAGCAGTTCTTC. It yields the protein CASSGTSGRTYNEQFF. The chain carries TRBV7-9 and TRBJ2-1; 15 nucleotides align to TRBD2. There are 16 residues in the CDR3. The V gene end was trimmed by 5 bases and the J gene end by 2 bases; junction bases not matched to a gene: 1. In germline, CDR1 is SEHNR, CDR2 FQNEAQ (reference sequence).

This clone has a single count. The rearrangement uses TRBV19 and TRBJ2-7, with TRBD2 matching over 8 bases. The CDR3 is made up of 15 amino acids. With 4 bases clipped from V and 4 bases from J, the junction kept 9 bases outside the gene matches. Germline loops: CDR1 LNHDA, CDR2 SQIVND (reference sequence). CDR3 DNA sequence: TGTGCCAGTAGTACAAAAGCGGGAGTTAAGTACGAGCAGTACTTC. Its protein is CASSTKAGVKYEQYF.

The chain couples TRBV10-3 to TRBJ2-2; 7 nucleotides match TRBD2. The CDR3 spans 16 residues. Germline V CDR1 and CDR2: ENHRY, SYGVKD. J gave up 3 bases and V 3 bases, and 7 bases lay outside the gene matches. CDR3 DNA sequence: TGTGCCATCAGTGATGGAGTAGGGAGGGACACCGGGGAGCTGTTTTTT. Protein: CAISDGVGRDTGELFF.

The chain has TRBV10-3 and TRBJ1-1, with D tentatively TRBD1 (6 bases). The CDR3 is 12 amino acids. The germline V gene encodes CDR1 ENHRY and CDR2 SYGVKD. Trimming pared 5 bases from V and 8 bases from J, leaving 12 bases between. The CDR3 nucleotides are TGTGCCATCAGTCCCGGGACACCAGAAGCTTTCTTT. Translating it yields CAISPGTPEAFF.

This rearrangement joins TRBV13 to TRBJ1-1; 10 bases map to TRBD1. The V gene end was trimmed by 4 bases and the J gene end by 1 base; junction bases not matched to a gene: 9. The CDR3 length is 17 residues. CDR1 is PRHDT and CDR2 is FYEKMQ in the germline V gene (reference sequence). The CDR3 sequence is CASSSVGQGWKNTEAFF. Here the CDR3 DNA reads TGTGCCAGCAGCTCCGTGGGACAGGGGTGGAAGAACACTGAAGCTTTCTTT.

J is TRBJ2-2 and V is TRBV11-2; 10 nucleotides match TRBD2. Germline trimming cut 3 bases from V and 7 bases from J; bases unmatched to any gene: 11. CDR3 length equals 17 residues. CDR1 and CDR2 (germline): SGHAT, FQNNGV. The CDR3 spells CASSFPSGGAWNGELFF. The CDR3 nucleotides read TGTGCCAGCAGCTTCCCAAGCGGGGGGGCTTGGAACGGGGAGCTGTTTTTT.

This chain connects TRBV19 to TRBJ1-1, with D possibly being TRBD1 (5 bases). This CDR3 spans 14 amino acids. Trimming removed 5 bases at V and 1 base at J, with 11 bases between. Germline V gene data show CDR1 as LNHDA and CDR2 as SQIVND (reference sequence). The CDR3: CASSWDGENTEAFF. In nucleotides, the CDR3 is TGTGCCAGTAGTTGGGACGGTGAGAACACTGAAGCTTTCTTT.

This chain connects TRBV7-9 to TRBJ2-4; 7 positions match TRBD1. V lost 4 bases and J lost 1; bases outside the gene matches: 7. Germline V lookup: CDR1 SEHNR, CDR2 FQNEAQ (reference sequence). The CDR3 runs to 16 residues. The CDR3 DNA reads TGTGCCAGCAGCTCCTCGACAGGGTCGGCCAAAAACATTCAGTACTTC. This codes for CASSSSTGSAKNIQYF.

This clone was counted once. This chain uses TRBV5-5 with TRBJ2-7; 7 bases are a match to TRBD2. This CDR3 is 15 amino acids long. Germline V gene lookup returns CDR1 SGHKS and CDR2 YYEKEE (reference sequence). V shed 0 bases and J 3 bases; nucleotides not matched to a gene: 6. DNA of the CDR3: TGTGCCAGCAGCTTGGCCCCTAGCGGCTTCTACGAGCAGTACTTC. It is translated as CASSLAPSGFYEQYF.

V and J are TRBV29-1 and TRBJ2-2, with D unresolved. CDR1 is SQVTM and CDR2 is ANQGSEA in the germline V gene. CDR3 length: 11 amino acids. Trimming took 4 bases from V and 4 from J, leaving 4 bases between them. CDR3 amino acids: CSVASTGELFF. The DNA for the CDR3 is TGCAGCGTTGCAAGCACCGGGGAGCTGTTTTTT.

A note on this clone: Other nucleotide sequences in the sample specify the same CDR3. The rearrangement joins TRBV6-5 to TRBJ2-1; D not certain. CDR1 is MNHEY and CDR2 is SVGAGI in the germline V gene. V lost 3 bases to trimming and J lost 2 bases, with 8 bases between them. The CDR3 contains 14 residues. CDR3 bases: TGTGCCAGCAGTTATTCGGGCACCTACAATGAGCAGTTCTTC. Translating gives CASSYSGTYNEQFF.

This chain joins TRBV19 and TRBJ1-5; D remains ambiguous. This CDR3 has 17 residues. The V end lost 1 base, the J end lost 0 bases, and 13 bases lay between the germline ends. The germline CDR1 and CDR2 sequences are LNHDA and SQIVND (reference sequence). The CDR3 DNA follows: TGTGCCAGTAGTATAGGGTTCACAGAAAATAGCAATCAGCCCCAGCATTTT. It yields the protein CASSIGFTENSNQPQHF. The full variable domain, with the rest looked up from reference TRBV19 and TRBJ1-5, is DGGITQSPKYLFRKEGQNVTLSCEQNLNHDAMYWYRQDPGQGLRLIYYSQIVNDFQKGDIAEGYSVSREKKESFPLTVTSAQKNPTAFYLCASSIGFTENSNQPQHFGDGTRLSIL.

The chain uses TRBV7-6 and TRBJ1-3; D gene uncertain. V lost 0 bases to trimming and J lost 4 bases, with 7 bases between them. There are 14 residues in the CDR3. Per the germline V gene, CDR1 is SGHVS and CDR2 is FNYEAQ. The CDR3 DNA sequence: TGTGCCAGCAGCTTAGCTGGCCCGGGAAACACCATATATTTT. Translating gives CASSLAGPGNTIYF.

The chain's CDR3 is CASSPMTGGSYEQYF. DNA for the CDR3: TGTGCCAGCAGCCCCATGACAGGGGGTTCCTACGAGCAGTACTTC. This rearrangement joins TRBV6-5 to TRBJ2-7, with TRBD1 matching 9 bases. Germline V gene data show CDR1 as MNHEY and CDR2 as SVGAGI. V lost 6 bases, J lost 1 base, and 7 bases stayed unmatched. The CDR3 contains 15 residues.